This T cell receptor (beta chain) comes out of a study of shared clonotypes between healthy human individuals. Study conclusions and caveats: Only blood was sampled, and tissue TCR repertoires likely differ from blood ones. How much donors shared clonotypes was expected to be affected by sequencing depth. The generation probabilities recorded for non-shared clonotypes fell below those of clonotypes shared by all four donors.

CD45RO-negative, CCR7-selected cells formed the naive CD8 fraction, which excluded terminally differentiated effector memory CD45RA+ cells. Repertoires were generated with immunoSEQ multiplex PCR, while TCRdb's copy carries only in-frame clones and drops some. The sample lists about 2.2 million clones, 85% to 95% occurring once. A word on this clone: Its cognate antigen is unknown.

The CDR3 loop spans 15 amino acids. Looked up from germline, CDR1 is LGHNA and CDR2 is YNFKEQ. V gave up 0 bases and J gave up 7 bases, with 12 bases separating them. The origin of this receptor is a man in his late teens or twenties in good health. Some clones in this sample may be carry-over from other donors' samples. The specimen sequenced was naive CD8+ T cells from PBMCs. V usage is TRBV4-2 and J usage is TRBJ2-2; no definite D call. The chain's CDR3 is CASSQELGNHGELFF. The CDR3 DNA reads TGTGCCAGCAGCCAAGAATTAGGGAACCACGGGGAGCTGTTTTTT.